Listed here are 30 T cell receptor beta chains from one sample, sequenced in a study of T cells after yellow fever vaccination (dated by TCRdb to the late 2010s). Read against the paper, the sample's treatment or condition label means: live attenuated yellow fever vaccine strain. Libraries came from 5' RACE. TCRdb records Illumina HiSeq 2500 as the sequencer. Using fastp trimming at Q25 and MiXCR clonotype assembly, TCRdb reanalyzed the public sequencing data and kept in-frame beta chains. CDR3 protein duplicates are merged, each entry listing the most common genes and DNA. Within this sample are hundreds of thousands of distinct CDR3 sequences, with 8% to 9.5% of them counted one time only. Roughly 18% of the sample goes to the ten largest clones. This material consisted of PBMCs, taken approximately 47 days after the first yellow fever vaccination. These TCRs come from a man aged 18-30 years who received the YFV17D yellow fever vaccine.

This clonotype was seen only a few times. CDR3 loop: CSATENWGKLNTEAFF. CDR3 bases: TGCAGCGCGACTGAGAATTGGGGGAAACTGAACACTGAAGCTTTCTTT. V usage is TRBV29-1 and J usage is TRBJ1-1, with D tentatively TRBD1 (5 bases). The V end lost 7 bases, the J end lost 0 bases, and 21 bases lay between the germline ends. The germline CDR1 and CDR2 sequences are SQVTM and ANQGSEA. The CDR3 loop spans 16 amino acids. Full variable domain (missing parts from reference TRBV29-1 and TRBJ1-1): SAVISQKPSRDICQRGTSLTIQCQVDSQVTMMFWYRQQPGQSLTLIATANQGSEATYESGFVIDKFPISRPNLTFSTLTVSNMSPEDSSIYLCSATENWGKLNTEAFFGQGTRLTVV.

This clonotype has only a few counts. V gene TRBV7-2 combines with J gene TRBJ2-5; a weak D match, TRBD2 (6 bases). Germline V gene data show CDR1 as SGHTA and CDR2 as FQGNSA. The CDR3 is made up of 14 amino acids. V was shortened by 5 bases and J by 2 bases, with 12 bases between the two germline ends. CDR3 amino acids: CASSPTEGQETQYF. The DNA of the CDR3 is TGTGCCAGCAGCCCGACGGAGGGGCAAGAGACCCAGTACTTC.

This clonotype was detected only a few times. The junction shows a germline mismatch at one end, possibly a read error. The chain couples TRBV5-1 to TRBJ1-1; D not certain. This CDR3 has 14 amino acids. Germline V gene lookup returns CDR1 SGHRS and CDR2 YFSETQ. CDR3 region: CASSLAVGNPEAFF. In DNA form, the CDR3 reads TGCGCCAGCAGCTTGGCGGTGGGGAACCCTGAAGCTTTCTTT.

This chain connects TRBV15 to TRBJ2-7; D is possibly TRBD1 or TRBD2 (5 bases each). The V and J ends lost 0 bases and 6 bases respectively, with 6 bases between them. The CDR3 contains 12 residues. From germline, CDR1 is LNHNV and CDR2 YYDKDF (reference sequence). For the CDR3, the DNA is TGTGCCACCAGCAGAGATGGGGGCGAGCAGTACGTC. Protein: CATSRDGGEQYV.

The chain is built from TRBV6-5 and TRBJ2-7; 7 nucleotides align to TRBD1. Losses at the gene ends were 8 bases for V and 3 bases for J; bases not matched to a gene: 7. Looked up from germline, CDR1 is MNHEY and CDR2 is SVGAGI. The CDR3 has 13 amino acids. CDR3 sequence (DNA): TGTGCCAGCGCCCGACAGGGAATCTACGAGCAGTACTTC. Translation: CASARQGIYEQYF.

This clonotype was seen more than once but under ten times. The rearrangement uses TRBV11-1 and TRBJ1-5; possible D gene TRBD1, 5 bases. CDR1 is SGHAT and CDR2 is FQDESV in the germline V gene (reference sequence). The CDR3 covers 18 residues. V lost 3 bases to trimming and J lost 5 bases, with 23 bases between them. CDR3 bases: TGTGCCAGCAGCTTCACGGGGGATTCTCGAGGGTCGGATCAGCCCCAGCATTTT. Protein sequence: CASSFTGDSRGSDQPQHF.

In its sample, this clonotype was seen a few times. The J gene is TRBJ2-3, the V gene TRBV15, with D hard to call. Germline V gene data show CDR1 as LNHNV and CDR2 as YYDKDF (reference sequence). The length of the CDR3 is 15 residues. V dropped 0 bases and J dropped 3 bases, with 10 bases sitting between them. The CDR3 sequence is CATSRDGLVTDTQYF. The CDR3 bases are TGTGCCACCAGCAGAGATGGGCTAGTTACAGATACGCAGTATTTT. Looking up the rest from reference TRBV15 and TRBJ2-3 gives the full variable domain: DAMVIQNPRYQVTQFGKPVTLSCSQTLNHNVMYWYQQKSSQAPKLLFHYYDKDFNNEADTPDNFQSRRPNTSFCFLDIRSPGLGDTAMYLCATSRDGLVTDTQYFGPGTRLTVL.

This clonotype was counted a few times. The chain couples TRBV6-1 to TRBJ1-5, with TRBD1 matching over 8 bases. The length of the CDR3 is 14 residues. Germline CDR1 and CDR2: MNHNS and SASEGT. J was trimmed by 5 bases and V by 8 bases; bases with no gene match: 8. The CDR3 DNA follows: TGTGCCAGCGCTAGACAGGGGTCGCATCAGCCCCAGCATTTT. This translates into CASARQGSHQPQHF.

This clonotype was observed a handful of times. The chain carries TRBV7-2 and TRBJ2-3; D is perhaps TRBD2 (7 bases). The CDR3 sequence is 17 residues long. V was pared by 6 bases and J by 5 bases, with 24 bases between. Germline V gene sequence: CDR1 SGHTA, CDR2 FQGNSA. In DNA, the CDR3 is TGTGCCAGCAGTTACTCCGGGGGCGGGGGCCGGGAAGATACGCAGTATTTT. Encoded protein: CASSYSGGGGREDTQYF. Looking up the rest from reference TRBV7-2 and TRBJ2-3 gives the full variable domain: GAGVSQSPSNKVTEKGKDVELRCDPISGHTALYWYRQSLGQGLEFLIYFQGNSAPDKSGLPSDRFSAERTGGSVSTLTIQRTQQEDSAVYLCASSYSGGGGREDTQYFGPGTRLTVL.

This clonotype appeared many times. CDR3 DNA: TGTGCCAGCAGCCAAGATTACGGGGCGCCCGGGGGGTGGAATGAGCAGTTCTTC. It is translated as CASSQDYGAPGGWNEQFF. The chain is built from TRBV3-1 and TRBJ2-1, with 7 positions matching TRBD2. Trimming cost V 0 bases and J 7 bases; bases outside gene matches: 15. The CDR3 is 18 residues long. CDR1 LGHDT and CDR2 YNNKEL come from the germline V gene (reference sequence).

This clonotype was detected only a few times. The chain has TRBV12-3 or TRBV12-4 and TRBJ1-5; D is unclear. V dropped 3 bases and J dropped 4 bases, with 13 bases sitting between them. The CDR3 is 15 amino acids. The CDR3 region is CASSLGIQANQPQHF. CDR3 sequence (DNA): TGTGCCAGCAGTTTGGGCATCCAGGCGAATCAGCCCCAGCATTTT.

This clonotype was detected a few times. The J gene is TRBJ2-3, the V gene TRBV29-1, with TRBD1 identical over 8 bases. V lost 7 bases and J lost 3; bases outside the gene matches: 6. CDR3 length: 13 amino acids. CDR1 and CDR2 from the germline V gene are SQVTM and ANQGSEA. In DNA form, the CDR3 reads TGCAGCGCTCCAGGGGGCGGGACAGATACGCAGTATTTT. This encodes CSAPGGGTDTQYF.

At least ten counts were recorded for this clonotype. DNA of the CDR3: TGTGCCAGCAGTTACTCTGGGGTGGTCGGGGAGCTGTTTTTT. This gives the protein CASSYSGVVGELFF. V gene TRBV6-5 combines with J gene TRBJ2-2, with no clear D. V shed 0 bases and J shed 7 bases, with 9 bases lying between them. The CDR3 consists of 14 residues. CDR1 MNHEY and CDR2 SVGAGI come from the germline V gene.

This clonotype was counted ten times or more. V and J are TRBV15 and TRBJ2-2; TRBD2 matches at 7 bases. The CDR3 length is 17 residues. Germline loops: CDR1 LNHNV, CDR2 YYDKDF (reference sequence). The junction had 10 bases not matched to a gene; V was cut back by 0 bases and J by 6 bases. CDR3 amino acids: CATSRDPSGVVSGELFF. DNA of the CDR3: TGTGCCACCAGCAGAGATCCGAGCGGGGTTGTCTCCGGGGAGCTGTTTTTT.

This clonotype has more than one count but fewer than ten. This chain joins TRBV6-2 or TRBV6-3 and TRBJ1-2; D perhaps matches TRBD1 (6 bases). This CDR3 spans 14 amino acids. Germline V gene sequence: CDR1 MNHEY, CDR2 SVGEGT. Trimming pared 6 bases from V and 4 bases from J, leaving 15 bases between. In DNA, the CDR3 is TGTGCCAGCAGACCCCAGGACAGACCCTATGGCTACACCTTC. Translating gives CASRPQDRPYGYTF.

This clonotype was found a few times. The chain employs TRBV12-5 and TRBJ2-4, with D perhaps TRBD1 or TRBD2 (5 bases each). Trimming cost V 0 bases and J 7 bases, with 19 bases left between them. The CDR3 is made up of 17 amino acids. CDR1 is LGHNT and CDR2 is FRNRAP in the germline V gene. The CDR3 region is CASGLVVWGSARNIQYF. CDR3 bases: TGTGCTAGTGGTTTGGTGGTATGGGGGTCAGCAAGGAACATTCAGTACTTC.

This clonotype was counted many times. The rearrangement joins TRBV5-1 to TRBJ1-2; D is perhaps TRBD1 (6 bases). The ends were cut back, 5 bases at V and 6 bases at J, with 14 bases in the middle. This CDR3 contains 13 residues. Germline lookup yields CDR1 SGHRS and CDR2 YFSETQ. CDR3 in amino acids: CASSPHGQHGYTF. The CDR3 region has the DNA TGCGCCAGCAGTCCCCACGGACAGCATGGCTACACCTTC.

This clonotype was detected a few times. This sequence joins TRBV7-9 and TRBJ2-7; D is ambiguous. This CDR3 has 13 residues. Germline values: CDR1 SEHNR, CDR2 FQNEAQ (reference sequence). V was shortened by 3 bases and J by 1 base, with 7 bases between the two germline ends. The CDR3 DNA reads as TGTGCCAGCAGCTTGATGGGTTCCTACGAGCAGTACGTC. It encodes CASSLMGSYEQYV.

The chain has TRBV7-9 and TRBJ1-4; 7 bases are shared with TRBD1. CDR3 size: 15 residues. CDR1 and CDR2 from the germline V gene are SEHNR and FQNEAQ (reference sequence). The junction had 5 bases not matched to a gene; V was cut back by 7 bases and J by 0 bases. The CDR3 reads CASNPQGATNEKLFF. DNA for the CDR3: TGTGCCAGCAACCCGCAGGGGGCAACTAATGAAAAACTGTTTTTT. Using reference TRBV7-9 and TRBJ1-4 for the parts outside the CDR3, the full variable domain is DTGVSQNPRHKITKRGQNVTFRCDPISEHNRLYWYRQTLGQGPEFLTYFQNEAQLEKSRLLSDRFSAERPKGSFSTLEIQRTEQGDSAMYLCASNPQGATNEKLFFGSGTQLSVL.

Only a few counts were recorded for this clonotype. CDR3 in DNA: TGTGCCAGCAGTCCAACAGGCTATTCCCTCCACTTT. This codes for CASSPTGYSLHF. V is TRBV12-3 or TRBV12-4 and J is TRBJ1-6; TRBD1 might be the D (5 bases). The length of the CDR3 is 12 residues. The ends were cut back, 5 bases at V and 14 bases at J, with 13 bases in the middle.

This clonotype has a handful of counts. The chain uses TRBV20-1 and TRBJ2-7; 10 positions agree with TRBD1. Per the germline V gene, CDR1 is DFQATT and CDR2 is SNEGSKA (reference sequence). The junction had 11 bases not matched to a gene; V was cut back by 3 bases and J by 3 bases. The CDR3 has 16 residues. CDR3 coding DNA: TGCAGTGCTAGTAAAGTTGGACAGGGGGAGAGCTACGAGCAGTACTTC. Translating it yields CSASKVGQGESYEQYF.

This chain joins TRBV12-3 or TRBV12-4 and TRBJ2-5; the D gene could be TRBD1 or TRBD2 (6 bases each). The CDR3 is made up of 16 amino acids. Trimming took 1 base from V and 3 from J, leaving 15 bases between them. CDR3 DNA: TGTGCCAGCAGTTTAGGCGGGACACCTAATGAAGAGACCCAGTACTTC. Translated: CASSLGGTPNEETQYF.

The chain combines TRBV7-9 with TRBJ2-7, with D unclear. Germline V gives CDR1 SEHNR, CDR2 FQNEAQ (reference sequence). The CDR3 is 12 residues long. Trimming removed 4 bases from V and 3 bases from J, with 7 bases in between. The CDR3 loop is CASSSSGYEQYV. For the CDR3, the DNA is TGTGCCAGCAGCTCTTCGGGCTACGAGCAGTACGTC.

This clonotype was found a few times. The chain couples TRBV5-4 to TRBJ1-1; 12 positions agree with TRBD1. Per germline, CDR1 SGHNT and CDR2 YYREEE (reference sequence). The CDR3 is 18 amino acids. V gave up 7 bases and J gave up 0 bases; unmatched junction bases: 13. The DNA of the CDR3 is TGTGCCAGCTCTTCCGGGACAGGGGGCGTACCCATGAACACTGAAGCTTTCTTT. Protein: CASSSGTGGVPMNTEAFF.

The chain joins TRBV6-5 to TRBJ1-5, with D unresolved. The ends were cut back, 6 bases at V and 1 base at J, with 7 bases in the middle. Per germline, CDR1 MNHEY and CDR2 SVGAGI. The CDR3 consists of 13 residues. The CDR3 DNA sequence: TGTGCCAGCAGGTATGGGAGCAATCAGCCCCAGCATTTT. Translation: CASRYGSNQPQHF.

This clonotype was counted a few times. CDR3 amino acids: CATRATAYNEQFF. The CDR3 region has the DNA TGTGCCACCAGGGCCACGGCTTACAATGAGCAGTTCTTC. The rearrangement joins TRBV24-1 to TRBJ2-1; D gene uncertain. Trimming took 7 bases from V and 4 from J, leaving 10 bases between them. Germline CDR1 KGHDR, CDR2 SFDVKD. This CDR3 is 13 amino acids long.

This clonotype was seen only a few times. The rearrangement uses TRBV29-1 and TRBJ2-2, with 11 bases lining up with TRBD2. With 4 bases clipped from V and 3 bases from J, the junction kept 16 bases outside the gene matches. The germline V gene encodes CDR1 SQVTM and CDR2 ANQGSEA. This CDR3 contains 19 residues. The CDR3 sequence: CSVVIWASGGPGDTGELFF. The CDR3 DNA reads TGCAGCGTTGTTATCTGGGCTAGCGGGGGGCCAGGGGACACCGGGGAGCTGTTTTTT.

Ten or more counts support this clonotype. The CDR3 sequence: CSAKRGQIYGYTF. The CDR3 DNA follows: TGCAGTGCTAAACGTGGACAGATCTATGGCTACACCTTC. The chain recombines TRBV20-1 with TRBJ1-2; maybe TRBD1 (6 bases). Germline V gene sequence: CDR1 DFQATT, CDR2 SNEGSKA (reference sequence). V was cut by 4 bases and J by 4 bases, with 13 bases left in between. This CDR3 is 13 amino acids long.

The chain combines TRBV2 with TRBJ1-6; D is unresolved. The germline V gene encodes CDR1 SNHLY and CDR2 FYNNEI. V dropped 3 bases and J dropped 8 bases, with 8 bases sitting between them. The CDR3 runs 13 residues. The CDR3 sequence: CASSESVDSPLHF. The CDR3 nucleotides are TGTGCCAGCAGTGAGTCTGTGGATTCACCCCTCCACTTT.

The CDR3 sequence is CASSVHRQLRPQHF. In nucleotides, the CDR3 is TGTGCCAGCAGCGTCCACAGGCAGCTCCGGCCCCAGCATTTT. The J gene is TRBJ1-5, the V gene TRBV9, with D tentatively TRBD1 (5 bases). The V end was cut by 2 bases, the J end by 9 bases, with 15 bases between. This CDR3 region has 14 residues. Germline-derived CDR1 and CDR2 are SGDLS and YYNGEE.